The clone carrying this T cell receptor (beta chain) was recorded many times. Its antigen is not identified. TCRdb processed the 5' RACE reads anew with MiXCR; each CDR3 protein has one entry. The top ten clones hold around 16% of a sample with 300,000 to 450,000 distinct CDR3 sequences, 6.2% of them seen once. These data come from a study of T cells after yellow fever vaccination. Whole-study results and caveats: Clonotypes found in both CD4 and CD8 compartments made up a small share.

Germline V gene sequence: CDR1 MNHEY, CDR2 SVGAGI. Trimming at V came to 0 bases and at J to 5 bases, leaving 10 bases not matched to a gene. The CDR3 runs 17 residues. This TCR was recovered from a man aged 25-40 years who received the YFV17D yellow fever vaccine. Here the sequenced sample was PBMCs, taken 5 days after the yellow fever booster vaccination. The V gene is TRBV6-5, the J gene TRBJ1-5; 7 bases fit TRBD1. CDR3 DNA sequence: TGTGCCAGCAGTTACTCGAATGAGGGGGCGCGAGATCAGCCCCAGCATTTT. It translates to CASSYSNEGARDQPQHF.